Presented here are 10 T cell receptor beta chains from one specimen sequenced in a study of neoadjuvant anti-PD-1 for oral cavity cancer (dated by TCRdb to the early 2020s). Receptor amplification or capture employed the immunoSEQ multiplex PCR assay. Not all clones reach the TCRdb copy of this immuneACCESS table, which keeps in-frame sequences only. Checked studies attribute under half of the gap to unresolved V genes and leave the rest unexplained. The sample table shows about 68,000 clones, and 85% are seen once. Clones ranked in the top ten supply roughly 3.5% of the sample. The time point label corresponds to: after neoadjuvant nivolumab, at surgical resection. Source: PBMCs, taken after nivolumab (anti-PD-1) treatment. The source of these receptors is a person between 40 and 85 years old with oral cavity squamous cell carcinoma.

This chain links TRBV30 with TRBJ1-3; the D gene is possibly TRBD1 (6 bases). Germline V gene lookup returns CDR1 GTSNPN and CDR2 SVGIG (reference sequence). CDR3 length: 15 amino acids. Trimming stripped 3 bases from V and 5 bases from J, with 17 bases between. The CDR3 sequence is CAWRPWTGGRNTIYF. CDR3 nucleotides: TGTGCCTGGAGACCTTGGACGGGGGGGCGAAACACCATATATTTT. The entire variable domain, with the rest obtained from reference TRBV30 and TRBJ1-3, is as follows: SQTIHQWPATLVQPVGSPLSLECTVEGTSNPNLYWYRQAAGRGLQLLFYSVGIGQISSEVPQNLSASRPQDRQFILSSKKLLLSDSGFYLCAWRPWTGGRNTIYFGEGSWLTVV.

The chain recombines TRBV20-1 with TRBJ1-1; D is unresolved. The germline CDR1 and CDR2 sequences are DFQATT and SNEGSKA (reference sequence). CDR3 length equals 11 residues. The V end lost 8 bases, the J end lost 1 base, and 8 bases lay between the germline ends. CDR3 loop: CSLPENTEAFF. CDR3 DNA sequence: TGCAGTTTGCCGGAGAACACTGAAGCTTTCTTT.

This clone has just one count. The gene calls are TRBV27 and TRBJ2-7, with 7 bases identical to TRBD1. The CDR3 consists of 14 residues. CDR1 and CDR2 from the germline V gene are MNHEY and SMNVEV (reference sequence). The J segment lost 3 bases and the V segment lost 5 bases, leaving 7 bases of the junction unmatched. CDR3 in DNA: TGTGCCAGCAGTCAACGGGGACAGAGCTACGAGCAGTACTTC. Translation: CASSQRGQSYEQYF.

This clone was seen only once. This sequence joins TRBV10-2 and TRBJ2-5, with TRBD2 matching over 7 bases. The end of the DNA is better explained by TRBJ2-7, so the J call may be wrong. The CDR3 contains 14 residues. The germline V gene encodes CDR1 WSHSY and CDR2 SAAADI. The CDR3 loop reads CASSDRGGNYEQYF. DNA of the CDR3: TGCGCCAGCAGTGATCGGGGAGGGAACTACGAGCAGTACTTC.

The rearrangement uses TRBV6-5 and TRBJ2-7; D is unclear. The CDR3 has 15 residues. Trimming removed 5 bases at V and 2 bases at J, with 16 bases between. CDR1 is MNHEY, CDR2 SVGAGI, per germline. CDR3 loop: CASSPRRAPAYEQYF. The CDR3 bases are TGTGCCAGCAGTCCGCGCCGGGCCCCGGCCTACGAGCAGTACTTC.

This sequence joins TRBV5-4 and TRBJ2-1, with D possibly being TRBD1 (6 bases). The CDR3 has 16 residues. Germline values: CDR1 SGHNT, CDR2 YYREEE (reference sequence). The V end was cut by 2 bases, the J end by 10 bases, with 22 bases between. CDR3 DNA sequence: TGTGCCAGCAGCTTTATGTATTCCGCAGGGGCGCGCGAGCAGTTCTTC. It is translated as CASSFMYSAGAREQFF.

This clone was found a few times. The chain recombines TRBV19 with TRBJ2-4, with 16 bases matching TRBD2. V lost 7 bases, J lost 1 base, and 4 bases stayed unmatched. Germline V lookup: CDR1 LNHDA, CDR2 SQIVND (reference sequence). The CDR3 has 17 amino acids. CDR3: CASKGLAGGAAKNIQYF. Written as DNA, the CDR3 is TGTGCCAGTAAGGGACTAGCGGGAGGGGCGGCCAAAAACATTCAGTACTTC.

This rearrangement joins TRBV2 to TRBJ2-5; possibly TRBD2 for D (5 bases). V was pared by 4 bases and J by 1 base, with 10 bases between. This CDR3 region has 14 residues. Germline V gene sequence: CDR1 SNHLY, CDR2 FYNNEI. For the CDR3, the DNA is TGTGCCAGCAGTGTGTGGGAGAGCCAAGAGACCCAGTACTTC. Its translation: CASSVWESQETQYF.

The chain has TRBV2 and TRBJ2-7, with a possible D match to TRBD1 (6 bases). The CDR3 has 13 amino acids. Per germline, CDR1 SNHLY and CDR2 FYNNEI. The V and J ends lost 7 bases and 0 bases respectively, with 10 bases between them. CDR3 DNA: TGTGCCAGCAAGGACAGACTCTCCTACGAGCAGTACTTC. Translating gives CASKDRLSYEQYF.

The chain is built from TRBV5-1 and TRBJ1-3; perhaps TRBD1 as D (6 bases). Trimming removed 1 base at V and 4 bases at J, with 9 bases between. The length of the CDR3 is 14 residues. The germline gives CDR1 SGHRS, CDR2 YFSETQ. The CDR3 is CASSLQGTGNTIYF. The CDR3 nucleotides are TGCGCCAGCAGCTTGCAGGGGACAGGAAACACCATATATTTT. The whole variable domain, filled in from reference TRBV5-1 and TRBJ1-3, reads KAGVTQTPRYLIKTRGQQVTLSCSPISGHRSVSWYQQTPGQGLQFLFEYFSETQRNKGNFPGRFSGRQFSNSRSEMNVSTLELGDSALYLCASSLQGTGNTIYFGEGSWLTVV.